This TCR beta chain came from a study of Graves' ophthalmopathy and Graves' hyperthyroidism. V gave up 3 bases and J gave up 4 bases; unmatched junction bases: 6. The CDR3 loop spans 14 amino acids. From germline, CDR1 is LNHDA and CDR2 SQIVND (reference sequence). RNA transcripts were the template, and TCR beta CDR3 regions were amplified from them. First-round RT-PCR with HTBI primers preceded a second-round multiplex PCR. TCRdb passed the multiplex PCR reads through MiXCR, listing each CDR3 protein once. Here the sample spans 300,000 to 400,000 distinct CDR3 sequences, roughly 15% being singletons. CAS ≥3, NOSPECS ≥4, moderate-to-severe activity and duration under 3 months marked donors with ophthalmopathy. About this clonotype itself: Its antigen is unknown.

Study results and caveats: Sensitivity reached 87.88% and specificity about 81% for a 13-signature model separating ophthalmopathy from stable hyperthyroidism. This model predicted ophthalmopathy progression (sensitivity roughly 70%, specificity 72% to 80%).

The clonotype was recovered from an adult man with Graves' ophthalmopathy. This rearrangement joins TRBV19 to TRBJ2-7; 7 bases map to TRBD2. Sequencing was done on a sample of peripheral blood. This CDR3 reads CASSMFGRLYEQYF. CDR3 bases: TGTGCCAGTAGTATGTTCGGGAGGCTGTACGAGCAGTACTTC.